A selection of T cell receptor beta chains follows, all from one sample in a study of T-cell reconstitution after alpha-beta-depleted transplantation in children. Each CDR3 protein gets one entry after TCRdb re-called the PCR reads with MiXCR. The repertoire holds 450,000 to 700,000 distinct CDR3 sequences, with over 20% as singletons. The starting material was PBMCs, obtained before TCRalphabeta/CD19-depleted stem cell transplant. All receptors come from a boy less than two years old with Wiskott-Aldrich syndrome, due to receive a stem cell transplant. Each CDR3 is given with its conserved first and last residue. D genes are given only for firm matches. Clone size appears in some rows only: once, few, many, or a class for an expanded clone.

J gene: TRBJ2-1
V gene: TRBV19
D gene: .
clone size: .
CDR3 protein: CASSTGASYNEQFF
CDR3 DNA: TGTGCCAGTAGTACGGGGGCTTCCTACAATGAGCAGTTCTTC

J gene: TRBJ2-1
V gene: TRBV7-2
D gene: .
clone size: many
CDR3 protein: CASQVAVHYNEQFF
CDR3 DNA: TGTGCCAGCCAAGTTGCGGTACATTACAATGAGCAGTTCTTC

J gene: TRBJ2-5
V gene: TRBV10-3
D gene: TRBD2
clone size: few
CDR3 protein: CAIGGNSLAGVPIQSFQETQYF
CDR3 DNA: TGTGCCATCGGAGGAAATTCTCTAGCGGGAGTCCCCATTCAATCTTTTCAAGAGACCCAGTACTTC

J gene: TRBJ2-7
V gene: TRBV5-4
D gene: TRBD1
clone size: .
CDR3 protein: CASSSGTEGPVSYEQYF
CDR3 DNA: TGTGCCAGCAGCTCCGGGACAGAGGGACCGGTTTCCTACGAGCAGTACTTC

J gene: TRBJ2-1
V gene: TRBV6-5
D gene: TRBD2
clone size: .
CDR3 protein: CASSYWAGVGNEQFF
CDR3 DNA: TGTGCCAGCAGTTACTGGGCGGGAGTGGGCAATGAGCAGTTCTTC

J gene: TRBJ2-1
V gene: TRBV18
D gene: .
clone size: .
CDR3 protein: CASSPRPSLKSSYNEQFF
CDR3 DNA: TGTGCCAGCTCACCAAGACCCTCTCTTAAGAGCTCCTACAATGAGCAGTTCTTC

J gene: TRBJ2-7
V gene: TRBV5-1
D gene: .
clone size: .
CDR3 protein: CASSLDTRSSYEQYF
CDR3 DNA: TGCGCCAGCAGCTTGGATACCAGAAGCTCCTACGAGCAGTACTTC

J gene: TRBJ2-1
V gene: TRBV5-1
D gene: TRBD2
clone size: .
CDR3 protein: CASSSGTSGPRGYNEQFF
CDR3 DNA: TGCGCCAGCAGCTCCGGGACTAGCGGGCCCAGGGGCTACAATGAGCAGTTCTTC

J gene: TRBJ2-1
V gene: TRBV10-3
D gene: .
clone size: few
CDR3 protein: CAISGSEAKEQFF
CDR3 DNA: TGTGCCATCAGCGGGTCGGAGGCCAAGGAGCAGTTCTTC

J gene: TRBJ2-1
V gene: TRBV7-9
D gene: TRBD2
clone size: .
CDR3 protein: CASSTHSGRKFF
CDR3 DNA: TGTGCCAGCAGCACTCATAGCGGGAGAAAGTTCTTC

J gene: TRBJ1-1
V gene: TRBV27
D gene: TRBD1
clone size: few
CDR3 protein: CASTGTGGRNTEAFF
CDR3 DNA: TGTGCCAGCACCGGGACAGGGGGCAGGAACACTGAAGCTTTCTTT

J gene: TRBJ2-1
V gene: TRBV28
D gene: TRBD2
clone size: few
CDR3 protein: CASNLPGLAGFSEQFF
CDR3 DNA: TGTGCCAGCAACTTGCCGGGACTAGCGGGATTCAGTGAGCAGTTCTTC

J gene: TRBJ1-5
V gene: TRBV12-3/TRBV12-4
D gene: .
clone size: .
CDR3 protein: CASRLELSGASNQPQHF
CDR3 DNA: TGTGCCAGCAGACTAGAGCTCTCGGGGGCGAGCAATCAGCCCCAGCATTTT

J gene: TRBJ2-3
V gene: TRBV5-5
D gene: TRBD2
clone size: few
CDR3 protein: CASSTGTSGSTDTQYF
CDR3 DNA: TGTGCCAGCAGCACCGGGACTAGCGGTAGCACAGATACGCAGTATTTT

J gene: TRBJ1-5
V gene: TRBV20-1
D gene: .
clone size: .
CDR3 protein: CSALRGTVNQPQHF
CDR3 DNA: TGCAGTGCTCTCCGGGGCACCGTCAATCAGCCCCAGCATTTT

J gene: TRBJ2-7
V gene: TRBV28
D gene: .
clone size: .
CDR3 protein: CASLPTGPGYYEQYF
CDR3 DNA: TGTGCCAGCCTCCCCACCGGGCCCGGATACTACGAGCAGTACTTC

J gene: TRBJ2-5
V gene: TRBV12-3/TRBV12-4
D gene: .
clone size: .
CDR3 protein: CASSLTGMAPDQYF
CDR3 DNA: TGTGCCAGCAGTTTAACAGGGATGGCCCCCGACCAGTACTTC

J gene: TRBJ2-3
V gene: TRBV5-1
D gene: .
clone size: .
CDR3 protein: CASSLRQGGTDTQYF
CDR3 DNA: TGCGCCAGCAGCTTGCGGCAGGGCGGCACAGATACGCAGTATTTT